This TCR beta chain was identified during a study of T cell responses to AZD1222 COVID-19 vaccine. Study-level results: Repertoire sampling happened only post peak T cell response. Along spike, vaccine-associated CD4 TCRs were found throughout, with dominance at 160-218 and 743-854.

CDR1 is SNHLY and CDR2 is FYNNEI in the germline V gene. V was shortened by 5 bases and J by 0 bases, with 10 bases between the two germline ends. The CDR3 is 15 amino acids. In regard to this clone: Its antigen is still unknown.

Clones were read by immunoSEQ multiplex PCR, and TCRdb kept only the in-frame ones, dropping some. The sample consists of about 140,000 clones, around nine tenths of them appearing once. The rearrangement links TRBV2 to TRBJ1-4; no clear D. This specimen was peripheral blood, taken on day 0 of AZD1222 vaccination. This TCR derives from an adult in good health. CDR3: CASSQNSATNEKLFF. The CDR3 nucleotides read TGTGCCAGCAGTCAGAACAGTGCAACTAATGAAAAACTGTTTTTT.